The 10 T cell receptor beta chains below were found in one sample sequenced in a study of CD8+ T cells in alopecia areata. The treatment was: oral pan-JAK inhibitor, 5-10 mg twice daily. Extraction of RNA preceded its reverse transcription into cDNA, which served as the sequencing template. Some clones are missing from TCRdb's copy, which holds only in-frame ones; the method was immunoSEQ multiplex PCR. Of about 140,000 clones in the sample, 86% were seen once. Sample: CD8+ T cells sorted from blood, taken at week 4, from a patient treated with tofacitinib. The receptors stem from a human donor with alopecia areata.

The chain couples TRBV9 to TRBJ1-5; D is unresolved. This CDR3 is 13 amino acids long. Germline assignment: CDR1 SGDLS and CDR2 YYNGEE. Trimming removed 0 bases from V and 7 bases from J, with 8 bases in between. The CDR3 loop reads CASSVGEGQPQHF. The CDR3 DNA reads TGTGCCAGCAGCGTAGGGGAAGGGCAGCCCCAGCATTTT. The variable domain in full, with the rest retrieved from reference TRBV9 and TRBJ1-5, is DSGVTQTPKHLITATGQRVTLRCSPRSGDLSVYWYQQSLDQGLQFLIQYYNGEERAKGNILERFSAQQFPDLHSELNLSSLELGDSALYFCASSVGEGQPQHFGDGTRLSIL.

This clone was recorded only once. The genes are TRBV15 and TRBJ2-7, with 8 bases matching TRBD2. The CDR3 runs 14 residues. Germline values: CDR1 LNHNV, CDR2 YYDKDF (reference sequence). The ends lost 9 bases at V and 1 base at J; junction bases unmatched: 8. The CDR3 reads CATSAGGASYEQYF. The CDR3 region has the DNA TGTGCCACATCTGCGGGGGGCGCATCCTACGAGCAGTACTTC.

The chain uses TRBV7-9 and TRBJ1-6; 10 nucleotides align to TRBD1. This CDR3 contains 14 residues. V shed 4 bases, J shed 9 bases, and the junction held 3 bases outside the gene matches. Germline lookup yields CDR1 SEHNR and CDR2 FQNEAQ (reference sequence). The CDR3 bases are TGTGCCAGCAGCTCCCGGGACAGGGGTTCACCCCTCCACTTT. It translates to CASSSRDRGSPLHF.

The rearrangement joins TRBV7-9 to TRBJ2-7, with 9 bases lining up with TRBD1. The CDR3 runs 18 residues. Germline values: CDR1 SEHNR, CDR2 FQNEAQ (reference sequence). Germline trimming cut 5 bases from V and 3 bases from J; bases unmatched to any gene: 17. The CDR3 DNA reads as TGTGCCAGCAGCCTAAAGACACCGACAGGGGGAAATTTCTACGAGCAGTACTTC. Amino acid sequence: CASSLKTPTGGNFYEQYF.

This clone occurred a few times. The chain combines TRBV6-5 with TRBJ2-1; 9 bases line up with TRBD2. Germline CDR1 reads MNHEY; CDR2 reads SVGAGI. The V and J ends lost 5 bases and 0 bases, in that order; junction bases with no gene match: 2. CDR3 length: 15 amino acids. CDR3 sequence reads: CASSTSGHSYNEQFF. DNA of the CDR3: TGTGCCAGCAGTACTAGCGGGCACTCCTACAATGAGCAGTTCTTC.

The chain carries TRBV7-8 and TRBJ2-7; D might be TRBD1 (7 bases). The germline V gene encodes CDR1 SGHVS and CDR2 FQNEAQ. Trimming removed 1 base at V and 0 bases at J, with 13 bases between. The CDR3 totals 16 residues. The CDR3 spells CASSLDTGEVSYEQYF. The DNA for the CDR3 is TGTGCCAGCAGCTTAGACACAGGGGAGGTCTCCTACGAGCAGTACTTC.

The chain is built from TRBV4-1 and TRBJ2-7; 12 nucleotides match TRBD1. The CDR3 contains 16 residues. V lost 3 bases to trimming and J lost 5 bases; unmatched junction nucleotides: 8. Germline CDR1 reads MGHRA; CDR2 reads YSYEKL. The CDR3 DNA sequence: TGCGCCAGCAGCCAGAGAAGGGACAGGGGGCTCGACGAGCAGTACTTC. Translated: CASSQRRDRGLDEQYF.

J is TRBJ2-7 and V is TRBV7-9; D is ambiguous. V lost 5 bases and J lost 0, with 2 bases in between. Germline assignment: CDR1 SEHNR and CDR2 FQNEAQ (reference sequence). CDR3 length equals 11 residues. The chain's CDR3 is CASSVSYEQYF. DNA of the CDR3: TGTGCCAGCAGCGTCTCCTACGAGCAGTACTTC.

The chain combines TRBV27 with TRBJ2-1, with D perhaps matching TRBD2 (9 bases). The CDR3 runs 19 residues. Germline V gene lookup returns CDR1 MNHEY and CDR2 SMNVEV (reference sequence). Trimming shortened V by 6 bases and J by 9 bases, and 33 bases separated the two germline ends. Here the CDR3 DNA reads TGTGCCAGCAGCCCGAGGACAGGGATTGTGTCTAGCGGGATAAGTGAGCAGTTCTTC. This translates into CASSPRTGIVSSGISEQFF.

CDR3 sequence: CASGERDYEQYF. DNA for the CDR3: TGTGCTAGTGGGGAGAGAGACTACGAGCAGTACTTC. This chain joins TRBV12-5 and TRBJ2-7, with D unresolved. The V gene lost 6 bases and the J gene lost 3 bases, with 9 bases spanning the gap. This CDR3 has 12 amino acids. Germline V gene lookup returns CDR1 LGHNT and CDR2 FRNRAP.